This record covers a single T cell receptor (beta chain). Its antigen is currently unknown. The CDR3 has 15 residues. Germline V gene lookup returns CDR1 MNHNY and CDR2 SVGAGI (reference sequence). V gave up 8 bases and J gave up 7 bases; unmatched junction bases: 9. This sample is drawn from a study of cytomegalovirus exposure and HLA in healthy donors. Study-level background: Unique TCR beta sequences numbering some 120 million came from around 180 million T cells in an earlier analysis. Within an early data release were about 85 million unique TCRs drawn from HLA-typed donors.

Findings and limits, study-wide: The majority of CMV-associated TCR beta chains were reported as apparently HLA-restricted in a later analysis. Data from an earlier analysis indicated that most TCR beta V segments were productive either about 87% or about 30% of the time.

Primers for the PCR totalled 60 Vbeta and 13 Jbeta. The table came from immunoSEQ multiplex PCR; TCRdb's copy has only in-frame clones and leaves some out. The table has 110,000 to 150,000 clones, over 70% seen once; the top ten hold approximately 4.1%. This TCR derives from a man between 40 and 49 years old in good health and CMV-seronegative. This sequence joins TRBV6-6 and TRBJ1-6, with 9 bases lining up with TRBD1. The material sequenced was PBMCs. The CDR3 is CASPPRQGENSPLHF. CDR3 nucleotide sequence: TGTGCCAGCCCCCCGCGACAGGGGGAGAATTCACCCCTCCACTTT.